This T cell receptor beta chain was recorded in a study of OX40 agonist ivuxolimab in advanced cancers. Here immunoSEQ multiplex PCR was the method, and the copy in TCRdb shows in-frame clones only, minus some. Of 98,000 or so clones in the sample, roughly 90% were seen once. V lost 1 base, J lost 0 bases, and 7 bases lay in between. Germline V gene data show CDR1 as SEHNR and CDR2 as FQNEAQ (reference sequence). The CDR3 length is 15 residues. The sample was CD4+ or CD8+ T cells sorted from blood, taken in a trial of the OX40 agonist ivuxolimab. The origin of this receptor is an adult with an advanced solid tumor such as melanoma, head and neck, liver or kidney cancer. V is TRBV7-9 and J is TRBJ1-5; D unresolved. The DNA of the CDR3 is TGTGCCAGCAGCTTAGGATCGGGTAGCAATCAGCCCCAGCATTTT. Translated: CASSLGSGSNQPQHF.